This T cell receptor (beta chain) stems from a study of monozygotic twins with inflammatory bowel disease. General observations from the study: Diversity of TCRbeta measured by inverse Simpson was lower in IBD patients than in healthy co-twins. IBD patients shared fewer clonotypes with other individuals than healthy twins, especially patients with disease activity signs.

The germline CDR1 and CDR2 sequences are GTSNPN and SVGIG (reference sequence). The CDR3 extends over 14 amino acids. Concerning this clonotype: Its antigen is not known.

The TCR libraries each used total RNA (approximately 4,000 ng per library). Using the 5' RACE reads, TCRdb records one entry per CDR3 protein without DNA. The sample data list 400,000 to 500,000 distinct CDR3 sequences. This clonotype was obtained from a human donor with ulcerative colitis or Crohn's disease, or a healthy co-twin of an affected twin (not recorded which). The sample was blood. V and J are TRBV30 and TRBJ1-3. The CDR3 loop is CAWSHSLGGNTIYF.